This entry lists 10 T cell receptor beta chains sequenced from one sample in a study of cytomegalovirus exposure and HLA in healthy donors. PCR was performed using 60 Vbeta and 13 Jbeta primers. Some clones are missing from TCRdb's copy, which holds only in-frame ones; the method was immunoSEQ multiplex PCR. The table shows 90,000 to 130,000 clones, with over 60% occurring only once. The specimen was PBMCs. The receptors originated from a woman under 40 in good health and CMV-seronegative.

J is TRBJ1-1 and V is TRBV4-3; TRBD1 aligns across 11 bases. The V gene's germline CDR1 is LGHNA and CDR2 YSLEER. The CDR3 has 13 amino acids. The J segment lost 8 bases and the V segment lost 4 bases, leaving 3 bases of the junction unmatched. Here the CDR3 DNA reads TGCGCCAGCAGCCCGGGACAGGGGGTCGAAGCTTTCTTT. This codes for CASSPGQGVEAFF.

The chain employs TRBV7-6 and TRBJ2-4, with 9 positions matching TRBD1. Germline CDR1 reads SGHVS; CDR2 reads FNYEAQ. Trimming at V came to 5 bases and at J to 4 bases, leaving 12 bases not matched to a gene. The CDR3 extends over 17 amino acids. CDR3 region: CASSPGGGQGGKNIQYF. CDR3 DNA sequence: TGTGCCAGCAGCCCTGGAGGGGGACAGGGAGGAAAAAACATTCAGTACTTC.

The genes are TRBV6-1 and TRBJ1-2; 7 bases line up with TRBD1. The V and J ends lost 4 bases and 4 bases, in that order; junction bases with no gene match: 9. Per germline, CDR1 MNHNS and CDR2 SASEGT. There are 15 residues in the CDR3. The CDR3 loop reads CASSAVKGARYGYTF. In nucleotides, the CDR3 is TGTGCCAGCAGTGCTGTCAAGGGGGCGCGCTATGGCTACACCTTC.

The rearrangement uses TRBV4-3 and TRBJ2-2, with TRBD2 matching 10 bases. J lost 8 bases, V lost 5 bases, and 11 bases had no gene match. Germline V gene sequence: CDR1 LGHNA, CDR2 YSLEER. The CDR3 runs to 16 residues. CDR3 sequence (DNA): TGCGCCAGCAGCTATGCGGCTAGCGGGAGTCAAGGGGAGCTGTTTTTT. Translation gives CASSYAASGSQGELFF.

This clone was seen just once. This chain uses TRBV7-8 with TRBJ2-6; D gene unclear. V lost 2 bases to trimming and J lost 4 bases, with 6 bases between them. CDR1 and CDR2 (germline): SGHVS, FQNEAQ. The CDR3 contains 14 residues. CDR3 residues: CASSLNLGANVLTF. CDR3 DNA: TGTGCCAGCAGCTTAAACTTGGGGGCCAACGTCCTGACTTTC.

V usage is TRBV27 and J usage is TRBJ1-3; D is perhaps TRBD1 (5 bases). This CDR3 comprises 16 residues. V was cut by 9 bases and J by 2 bases, with 20 bases left in between. CDR1 is MNHEY, CDR2 SMNVEV, per germline (reference sequence). CDR3 sequence: CASSPLSRGAGNTIYF. CDR3 bases: TGTGCCAGTTCCCCCTTGTCCCGGGGGGCTGGAAACACCATATATTTT.

The rearrangement links TRBV2 to TRBJ2-1; 8 nucleotides line up with TRBD1. Germline-derived CDR1 and CDR2 are SNHLY and FYNNEI. Trimming at V came to 7 bases and at J to 6 bases, leaving 14 bases not matched to a gene. The CDR3 extends over 16 amino acids. CDR3 DNA sequence: TGTGCCAGCAACCAGGGGGCCAGGGGGCGCCTCAATGAGCAGTTCTTC. Translating gives CASNQGARGRLNEQFF.

V gene TRBV7-3 combines with J gene TRBJ1-3; D gene uncertain. This CDR3 is 15 amino acids long. V was pared by 2 bases and J by 0 bases, with 8 bases between. From germline, CDR1 is SGHTA and CDR2 FQGTGA. In nucleotides, the CDR3 is TGTGCCAGCAGCTTATCGGCTAGCTCTGGAAACACCATATATTTT. Amino acid sequence: CASSLSASSGNTIYF.

This clone was observed a few times. The rearrangement joins TRBV28 to TRBJ1-5; possible D gene TRBD1, 6 bases. Looked up from germline, CDR1 is MDHEN and CDR2 is SYDVKM. This CDR3 region has 18 residues. With 6 bases removed from V and 3 bases from J, the gap between germline ends came to 24 bases. In DNA, the CDR3 is TGTGCCAGCAGGATTCTCCTTCCGGGGGGCTCCTCCAATCAGCCCCAGCATTTT. Amino acids: CASRILLPGGSSNQPQHF.

The genes are TRBV4-3 and TRBJ2-5; the D gene is possibly TRBD2 (5 bases). Per germline, CDR1 LGHNA and CDR2 YSLEER. Trimming removed 0 bases from V and 11 bases from J, with 22 bases in between. The CDR3 loop spans 16 amino acids. CDR3 region: CASSQDFRVKAWEQYF. CDR3 DNA: TGCGCCAGCAGCCAAGATTTTAGGGTGAAGGCGTGGGAGCAGTACTTC.